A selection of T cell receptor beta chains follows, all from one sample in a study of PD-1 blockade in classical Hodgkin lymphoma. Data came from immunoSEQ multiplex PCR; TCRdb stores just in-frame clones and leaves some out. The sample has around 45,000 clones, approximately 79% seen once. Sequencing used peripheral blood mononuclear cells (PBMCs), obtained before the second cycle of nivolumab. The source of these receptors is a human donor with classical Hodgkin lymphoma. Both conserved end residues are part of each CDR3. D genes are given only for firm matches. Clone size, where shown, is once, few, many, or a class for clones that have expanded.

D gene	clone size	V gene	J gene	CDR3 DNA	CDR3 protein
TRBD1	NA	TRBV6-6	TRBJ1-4	TGTGCCGGCATCGGTTACAGGGGAACAAGGGAAAAACTGTTTTTT	CAGIGYRGTREKLFF
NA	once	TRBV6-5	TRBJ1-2	TGTGCCAGCAGCACCCCGGGACGGAGCTATGGCTACACCTTC	CASSTPGRSYGYTF
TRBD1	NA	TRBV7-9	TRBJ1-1	TGTGCCAGCAGCTTACAGGGGGCAGGAGGTGAAGCTTTCTTT	CASSLQGAGGEAFF
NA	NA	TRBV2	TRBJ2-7	TGTGCCAGCTCATTCAGCTACGAGCAGTACTTC	CASSFSYEQYF
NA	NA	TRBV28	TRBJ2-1	TGTGCCAGCATCCAGCAGGAAGTTTGGAGCTCCTACAATGAGCAGTTCTTC	CASIQQEVWSSYNEQFF
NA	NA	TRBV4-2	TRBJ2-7	TGTGCCAGCAGCCAAGACTCAACCCTCCCGGGGCAGTACTTC	CASSQDSTLPGQYF
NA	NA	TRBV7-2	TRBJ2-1	TGTGCCAGCAGCTATTCGCCCTACAATGAGCAGTTCTTC	CASSYSPYNEQFF
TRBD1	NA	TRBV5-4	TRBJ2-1	TGTGCCAGCAGCCCAGAGGGGGCGCCTGATCAGGGTGAGCAGTTCTTC	CASSPEGAPDQGEQFF
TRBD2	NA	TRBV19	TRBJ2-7	TGTGCCAGTAGTATAGATCAAGGACTAGCGGGATACGAGCAGTACTTC	CASSIDQGLAGYEQYF
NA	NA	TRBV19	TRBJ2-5	TGTGCCAGTAGTTCGGACAGGGAGGGACAAGAGACCCAGTACTTC	CASSSDREGQETQYF
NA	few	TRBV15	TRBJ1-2	TGTGCCACCAGCAGACATAACGCAGCTAACTATGGCTACACCTTC	CATSRHNAANYGYTF
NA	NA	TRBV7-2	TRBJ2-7	TGTGCCAGCAGCTTAGCGGTGCTCTCCCCGGGGGAGCAGTACTTC	CASSLAVLSPGEQYF
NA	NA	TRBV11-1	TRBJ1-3	TGTGCCAGCAGTGTGAGCTCTGGAAACACCATATATTTT	CASSVSSGNTIYF
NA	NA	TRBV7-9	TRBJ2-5	TGTGCCAGCAGCTTGCCCCCACAATTGGAGACCCAGTACTTC	CASSLPPQLETQYF
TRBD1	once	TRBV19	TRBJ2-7	TGTGCCAGTAGTCCCCGGGACAGGGGAACCTACGAGCAGTACTTC	CASSPRDRGTYEQYF
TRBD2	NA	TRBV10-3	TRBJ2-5	TGTGCCATCACGAGCGGGAGGCAAGAGACCCAGTACTTC	CAITSGRQETQYF
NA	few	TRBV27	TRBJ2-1	TGTGCCAGCAGTTCTCGCAATGAGCAGTTCTTC	CASSSRNEQFF
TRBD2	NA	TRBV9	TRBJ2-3	TGTGCCAGCAACCTGGGAGGGGCGATTCGGACAGATACGCAGTATTTT	CASNLGGAIRTDTQYF
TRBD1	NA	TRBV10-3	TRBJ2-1	TGTGCCACGAGGGACAGTCCCCCCAATGAGCAGTTCTTC	CATRDSPPNEQFF
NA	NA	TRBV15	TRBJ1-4	TGTGCCTCGGCATTAACAGGGACTCAAGATGAGGAAAAACTGTTTTTT	CASALTGTQDEEKLFF
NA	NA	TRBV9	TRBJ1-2	TGTGCCAGCAGCGTAGGGCTGGCACACTACACCTTC	CASSVGLAHYTF
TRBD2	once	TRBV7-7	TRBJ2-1	TGTGCTAGCAGCTTAGAACGGGGGGGCAGCGATGAGCAGTTCTTC	CASSLERGGSDEQFF
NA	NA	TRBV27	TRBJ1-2	TGTGCCAGCAGTTTATCTGCGGGGGCTGGTGGCTACACCTTC	CASSLSAGAGGYTF
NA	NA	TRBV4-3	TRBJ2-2	TGCGCCAGCAGCCTCAAAAGGGGGACCGCGAACACCGGGGAGCTGTTTTTT	CASSLKRGTANTGELFF
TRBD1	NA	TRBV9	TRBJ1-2	TGTGCCAGCAGCGTAGTCCCGGGACAGGGATTGGGTGGCTACACCTTC	CASSVVPGQGLGGYTF
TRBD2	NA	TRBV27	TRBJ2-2	TGTGCCAGCAAGGGTAGTTGGGGACTAGCCGCCTTGCTTAACACCGGGGAGCTGTTTTTT	CASKGSWGLAALLNTGELFF
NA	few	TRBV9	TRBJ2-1	TGTGCCAGCAGCGCCCCATCTAGCGCATCCTCCTACAATGAGCAGTTCTTC	CASSAPSSASSYNEQFF
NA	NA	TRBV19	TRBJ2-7	TGTGCCAGCAGTCGGATCGGGGCGTACGAGCAGTACTTC	CASSRIGAYEQYF
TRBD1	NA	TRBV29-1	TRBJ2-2	TGCAGCGTTCTTCCCGGGACAGGGTTATCCGGGGAGCTGTTTTTT	CSVLPGTGLSGELFF
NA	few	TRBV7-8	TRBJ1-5	TGTGCCAGCAGCTTAGTATGGGGGAATCAGCCCCAGCATTTT	CASSLVWGNQPQHF
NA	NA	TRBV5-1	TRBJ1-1	TGCGCCAGCAGCTTGGCCTCTGGCAGCACCTCTATAAACACTGAAGCTTTCTTT	CASSLASGSTSINTEAFF
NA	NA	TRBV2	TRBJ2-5	TGTGCCAGCAGTGAATTACTTTCCGGGGACCAAGAGACCCAGTACTTC	CASSELLSGDQETQYF
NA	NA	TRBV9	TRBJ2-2	TGTGCCAGCAGCGTAGCTGGGGTTGCCGGGGAGCTGTTTTTT	CASSVAGVAGELFF
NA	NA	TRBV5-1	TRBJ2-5	TGCGCCAGCAGCCCGGGACTGCAAGAGACCCAGTACTTC	CASSPGLQETQYF
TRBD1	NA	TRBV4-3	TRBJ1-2	TGCGCCAGCAGCCAAGAGCACAGGGGATACTATGGCTACACCTTC	CASSQEHRGYYGYTF
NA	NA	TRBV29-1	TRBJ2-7	TGCAGCGTTGGAAACGGAGGAGGGGACAGCTATTTCTCCTACGAGCAGTACTTC	CSVGNGGGDSYFSYEQYF
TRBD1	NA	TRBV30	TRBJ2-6	TGTGCCCTCGTTTCCGGGACAGGGGGCTCTGGGGCCAACGTCCTGACTTTC	CALVSGTGGSGANVLTF
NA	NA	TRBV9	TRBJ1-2	TGTGCCAGCAGCGTAGCTACAGATAGCTATGGCTACACCTTC	CASSVATDSYGYTF
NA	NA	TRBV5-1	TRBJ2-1	TGCGCCAGCAGCTTAGGGGACACCACCTACAATGAGCAGTTCTTC	CASSLGDTTYNEQFF
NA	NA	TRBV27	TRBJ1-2	TGTGCCAGCAGTTTATCGGGGGTCGGCTACACCTTC	CASSLSGVGYTF
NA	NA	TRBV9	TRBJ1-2	TGTGCCAGCAGCGTCCATATAAATCGTTCTCCTGGCTACACCTTC	CASSVHINRSPGYTF
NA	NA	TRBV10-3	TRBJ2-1	TGTGCCATCAGTGAGTTGGAGGTTGAGCAGTTCTTC	CAISELEVEQFF
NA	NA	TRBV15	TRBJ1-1	TGTGCCACCAGCCCAACAGGGAAAGGGAACACTGAAGCTTTCTTT	CATSPTGKGNTEAFF
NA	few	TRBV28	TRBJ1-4	TGTGCCAGCCGAGAGTACCCGGGGGAAAAACTGTTTTTT	CASREYPGEKLFF
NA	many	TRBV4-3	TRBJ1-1	TGCGCCAGCAGCCAAGGGTCAGTGGGACGACAGAACACTGAAGCTTTCTTT	CASSQGSVGRQNTEAFF
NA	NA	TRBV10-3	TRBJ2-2	TGTGCCATCAGTGAGTTTAGTCTGGGGAACACCGGGGAGCTGTTTTTT	CAISEFSLGNTGELFF
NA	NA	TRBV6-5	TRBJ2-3	TGTGCCAGCAGTTACCGTGGGGATATGTCTGGAGATACGCAGTATTTT	CASSYRGDMSGDTQYF
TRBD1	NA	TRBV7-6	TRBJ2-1	TGTGCCAGCAGCCCTCGGCAGGGGGCTCTCAATGAGCAGTTCTTC	CASSPRQGALNEQFF
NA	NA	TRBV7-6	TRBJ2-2	TGTGCCAGCAGCTCCGGGGATGGCACCGGGGAGCTGTTTTTT	CASSSGDGTGELFF
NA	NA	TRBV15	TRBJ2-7	TGTGCCACCAGCAGAGCCATTGGTTTAGGGGGTGAAACCTACGAGCAGTACTTC	CATSRAIGLGGETYEQYF
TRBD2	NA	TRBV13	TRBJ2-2	TGTGCCAGCAGCTTACGGACTAGCGGATACCACACCGGGGAGCTGTTTTTT	CASSLRTSGYHTGELFF
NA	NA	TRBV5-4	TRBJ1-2	TGTGCCAGCAGCTTGGGGGCAGATAACTATGGCTACACCTTC	CASSLGADNYGYTF
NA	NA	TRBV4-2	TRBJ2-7	TGTGCCAGCAGGATTTTTTTGGGGGTTGGCTACGAGCAGTACTTC	CASRIFLGVGYEQYF
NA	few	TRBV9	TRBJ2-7	TGTGCCAGCAGCCCTGCGCGGGAGCAGTACTTC	CASSPAREQYF
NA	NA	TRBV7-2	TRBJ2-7	TGTGCCAGCAGCTCCCCGAATTCTCCCCTTCCCTACGAGCAGTACTTC	CASSSPNSPLPYEQYF
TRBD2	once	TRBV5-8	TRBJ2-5	TGTGCCAGCAGCACTCGACTAGCGGGGGGCGAGACCCAGTACTTC	CASSTRLAGGETQYF
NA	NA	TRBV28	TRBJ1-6	TGTGCCAGCAGTTTAGGCAGAATCATAAATTCACCCCTCCACTTT	CASSLGRIINSPLHF
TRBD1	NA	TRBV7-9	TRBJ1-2	TGTGCCAGCAGTACAGGGGACTATGGCTACACCTTC	CASSTGDYGYTF
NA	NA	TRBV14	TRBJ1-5	TGTGCCAGCAGCCAGGGGGGGGCTAGCAATCAGCCCCAGCATTTT	CASSQGGASNQPQHF
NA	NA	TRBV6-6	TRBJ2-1	TGTGCCAGCAGTTATAGTGACTACCCAGGTGAGCAGTTCTTC	CASSYSDYPGEQFF